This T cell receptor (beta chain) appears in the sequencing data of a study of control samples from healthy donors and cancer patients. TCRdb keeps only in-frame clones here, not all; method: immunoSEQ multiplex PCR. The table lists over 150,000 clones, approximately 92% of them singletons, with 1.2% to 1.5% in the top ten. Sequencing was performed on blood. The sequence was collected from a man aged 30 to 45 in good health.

DNA of the CDR3: TGTGCCTGGAGTGTACGGGGGGGCTGGGGGGAGACCCAGTACTTC. Its protein product is CAWSVRGGWGETQYF. J is TRBJ2-5 and V is TRBV30, with 8 bases that match TRBD2. V shed 0 bases, J shed 5 bases, and the junction held 8 bases outside the gene matches. CDR3 length: 15 residues. Germline V gives CDR1 GTSNPN, CDR2 SVGIG (reference sequence).